This T cell receptor beta chain was sequenced in a study of memory CD4+ T cells and cytomegalovirus serostatus. Germline values: CDR1 LNHDA, CDR2 SQIVND (reference sequence). The CDR3 is made up of 13 amino acids. With 5 bases clipped from V and 8 bases from J, the junction kept 7 bases outside the gene matches. The data were produced by immunoSEQ multiplex PCR, yet TCRdb's version contains in-frame clones alone and is incomplete. The sample gives approximately 63,000 clones, around 82% of which show up once; roughly 0.48% is in the top ten. Single viable CD3+CD4+CD8-CD45RO+ cells were sorted as the memory CD4+ T cells.

Sample: memory CD4+ T cells from blood. This sequence was found in an adult in good health and CMV-seronegative. Some clones in this sample may be carry-over from other donors' samples. The V call is TRBV19, the J call TRBJ1-2; 8 positions agree with TRBD1. The CDR3 protein is CASSRQGAGGYTF. DNA of the CDR3: TGTGCCAGTAGTCGTCAGGGGGCGGGGGGCTACACCTTC.